The 15 T cell receptor beta chains below all came from one sample that was sequenced in a study of blood T cell repertoires in COVID-19. Profiled with immunoSEQ multiplex PCR; TCRdb holds only in-frame clones, not every one. The sample lists approximately 110,000 clones; roughly 83% were seen once. Sequencing used peripheral blood. These receptors all come from a woman in her sixties with acute or convalescent COVID-19.

V and J are TRBV4-3 and TRBJ1-6; 9 bases are shared with TRBD1. Per the germline V gene, CDR1 is LGHNA and CDR2 is YSLEER. V lost 2 bases, J lost 6 bases, and 5 bases stayed unmatched. This CDR3 spans 16 amino acids. The CDR3 nucleotides read TGCGCCAGCAGCCAAAGGGGACAGGGCCTTAATTCACCCCTCCACTTT. This codes for CASSQRGQGLNSPLHF.

This chain uses TRBV6-5 with TRBJ1-5; D remains ambiguous. The length of the CDR3 is 15 residues. The germline V gene encodes CDR1 MNHEY and CDR2 SVGAGI. Trimming shortened V by 6 bases and J by 1 base, and 13 bases separated the two germline ends. The CDR3 DNA reads TGTGCCAGCAGCCCAGCGGTGGGAAGCAATCAGCCCCAGCATTTT. It encodes CASSPAVGSNQPQHF.

The chain employs TRBV28 and TRBJ1-3; D unresolved. With 8 bases removed from V and 4 bases from J, the gap between germline ends came to 12 bases. The germline gives CDR1 MDHEN, CDR2 SYDVKM. CDR3 length: 13 amino acids. CDR3 region: CASAPGAGNTIYF. In nucleotides, the CDR3 is TGTGCCAGCGCGCCAGGTGCGGGAAACACCATATATTTT. Full variable domain (missing parts from reference TRBV28 and TRBJ1-3): DVKVTQSSRYLVKRTGEKVFLECVQDMDHENMFWYRQDPGLGLRLIYFSYDVKMKEKGDIPEGYSVSREKKERFSLILESASTNQTSMYLCASAPGAGNTIYFGEGSWLTVV.

The rearrangement uses TRBV18 and TRBJ2-2; the D gene is possibly TRBD1 (6 bases). Germline loops: CDR1 KGHSH, CDR2 LQKENI. The CDR3 runs 15 residues. The ends were cut back, 0 bases at V and 6 bases at J, with 11 bases in the middle. For the CDR3, the DNA is TGTGCCAGCTCACCACCGCCTGGGGGCGCCGGGGAGCTGTTTTTT. This gives the protein CASSPPPGGAGELFF.

V is TRBV25-1 and J is TRBJ2-1; 13 bases match TRBD2. The CDR3 totals 15 residues. V gave up 1 base and J gave up 15 bases; unmatched junction bases: 9. Germline V gene lookup returns CDR1 MGHDK and CDR2 SYGVNS. CDR3 residues: CASSECQTSGRAGFF. The CDR3 nucleotides read TGTGCCAGCAGTGAATGTCAAACTAGCGGGAGGGCCGGGTTCTTC.

The J gene is TRBJ1-5, the V gene TRBV6-5; perhaps TRBD1 as D (5 bases). V gave up 2 bases and J gave up 8 bases, with 10 bases separating them. Per germline, CDR1 MNHEY and CDR2 SVGAGI. The CDR3 length is 13 residues. CDR3 in amino acids: CASSYGVREPQHF. The CDR3 DNA sequence: TGTGCCAGCAGTTACGGGGTCAGGGAGCCCCAGCATTTT.

This clone was seen once. The V and J genes are TRBV7-2 and TRBJ2-1; a weak D match, TRBD1 (5 bases). V lost 1 base to trimming and J lost 8 bases, with 18 bases between them. The length of the CDR3 is 16 residues. Germline lookup yields CDR1 SGHTA and CDR2 FQGNSA. This CDR3 is CASSLGPGAEQDEQFF. DNA of the CDR3: TGTGCCAGCAGCTTAGGGCCTGGGGCAGAGCAAGATGAGCAGTTCTTC.

This sequence joins TRBV3-1 (or the pseudogene TRBV3-2) and TRBJ1-6; D possibly corresponds to TRBD1 (5 bases). V dropped 0 bases and J dropped 8 bases, with 11 bases sitting between them. Germline assignment: CDR1 LGHDT and CDR2 YNNKEL (reference sequence). This CDR3 is 15 amino acids long. CDR3 coding DNA: TGTGCCAGCAGCCAAGATACAGGAGAATATTCACCCCTCCACTTT. Protein sequence: CASSQDTGEYSPLHF.

The chain employs TRBV5-1 and TRBJ1-2; D perhaps matches TRBD1 (5 bases). This CDR3 region has 13 residues. With 0 bases removed from V and 11 bases from J, the gap between germline ends came to 14 bases. CDR1 is SGHRS, CDR2 YFSETQ, per germline. The CDR3 loop is CASSLADSGRYTF. DNA of the CDR3: TGCGCCAGCAGCTTGGCGGATTCAGGGCGGTACACCTTC.

The chain combines TRBV21-1 with TRBJ2-1; the table gives TRBD1 as D, unverified against the DNA. TRBV21-1 has pseudogene status. The CDR3 is 15 amino acids. This CDR3 reads CASSFRDRENNEQFF. In DNA form, the CDR3 reads TGTGCCAGCAGCTTCCGGGACAGGGAAAACAATGAGCAGTTCTTC.

In this sample, this clone turned up once. In nucleotides, the CDR3 is TGTGCCAGCAGCCCCTTGGGGACTAGCGGCGTCTACGAGCAGTACTTC. Translated: CASSPLGTSGVYEQYF. The chain has TRBV3-1 (or the pseudogene TRBV3-2) and TRBJ2-7; 11 positions agree with TRBD2. The CDR3 sequence is 16 residues long. Germline CDR1 LGHDT, CDR2 YNNKEL (reference sequence). V shed 4 bases, J shed 3 bases, and the junction held 8 bases outside the gene matches.

This rearrangement joins TRBV28 to TRBJ1-5, with 12 positions matching TRBD1. Per the germline V gene, CDR1 is MDHEN and CDR2 is SYDVKM. V lost 6 bases to trimming and J lost 13 bases; unmatched junction nucleotides: 10. CDR3 length: 14 amino acids. Written as DNA, the CDR3 is TGTGCCAGCAGATCCGGGACAGGGGGCCTCCCACAGCATTTT. Translating gives CASRSGTGGLPQHF.

V is TRBV19 and J is TRBJ2-7; D gene ambiguous. The CDR3 runs to 17 residues. Per the germline V gene, CDR1 is LNHDA and CDR2 is SQIVND (reference sequence). V lost 4 bases and J lost 3, with 22 bases in between. The CDR3 coding sequence is TGTGCCAGTAGTACCACCTTTAGTGGGCTGCTTGGCTACGAGCAGTACTTC. Translating it yields CASSTTFSGLLGYEQYF.

The gene calls are TRBV7-2 and TRBJ2-3, with TRBD1 identical over 12 bases. Germline-derived CDR1 and CDR2 are SGHTA and FQGNSA. The junction had 4 bases not matched to a gene; V was cut back by 5 bases and J by 4 bases. The CDR3 has 15 residues. This chain's CDR3 is CASSRGQGASDTQYF. DNA for the CDR3: TGTGCCAGCAGCCGGGGACAGGGGGCCTCAGATACGCAGTATTTT.

V usage is TRBV5-1 and J usage is TRBJ1-6; D gene unclear. Trimming left V 0 bases short and J 0 bases short, with 19 bases between. This CDR3 contains 20 residues. Germline V gives CDR1 SGHRS, CDR2 YFSETQ. The CDR3 coding sequence is TGCGCCAGCAGCTTGGTATCGCCAAGTCGGGGAAGCTCCTATAATTCACCCCTCCACTTT. Its translation is CASSLVSPSRGSSYNSPLHF.